The rows below give T cell receptor beta chains drawn from one sample of a study of T cell clonotyping in hematopoietic cell transplantation. Here immunoSEQ multiplex PCR was the method, and the copy in TCRdb shows in-frame clones only, minus some. The sample includes 65,000 to 80,000 clones, 90% to 97% seen only once; the top ten take roughly 1.7%. This specimen consisted of peripheral blood mononuclear cells, obtained before stem cell transplant. Source of these receptors: a woman in her fifties or sixties with acute myeloid leukemia. Some clones in this sample may be carry-over from other donors' samples. The conserved cysteine and the conserved F or W are not part of the CDR3 here. Fields, in order: J gene, V gene, clone size, CDR3 protein. The size of a clone is reported for some rows only, either as once, few or many, or as a class for expanded clones.

TRBJ1-1 | TRBV30 | - | AWSFNMNTEAF
TRBJ2-5 | TRBV4-1 | - | ASSQEPRGGGETQY
TRBJ2-7 | TRBV30 | once | AWKWGQGVLDEQY
TRBJ1-2 | TRBV29-1 | - | SVEGSAFSPPGYT
TRBJ1-4 | TRBV28 | - | ASIGTENEKLF
TRBJ2-7 | TRBV6-6 | - | ASIGTGGSYEQY
TRBJ2-3 | TRBV5-1 | - | ASSRDRGRTDTQY
TRBJ2-7 | TRBV30 | - | AWSPFGGSYEQY
TRBJ2-7 | TRBV5-1 | - | ASSLAGTSYEQY
TRBJ1-6 | TRBV4-1 | - | ASSQEGTGGYSPLH
TRBJ2-1 | TRBV7-9 | - | ASSLRDSYNEQF
TRBJ1-2 | TRBV10-2 | - | ASRGFSDFNYGYT
TRBJ1-5 | TRBV28 | - | ASSGVGGYSNQPQH
TRBJ2-3 | TRBV6-5 | - | ASSSLLRNTDTQY
TRBJ1-1 | TRBV6-5 | - | ASSSHRGRITEAF
TRBJ2-7 | TRBV13 | - | ASSLQQGYEQY
TRBJ2-5 | TRBV7-3 | - | ASSLLGGGAGETQY
TRBJ2-7 | TRBV4-1 | - | ASSPLAGGLYEQY
TRBJ1-2 | TRBV7-9 | - | ASSLAGTGSYT
TRBJ2-1 | TRBV5-1 | - | ASSQNRDNEQF
TRBJ2-7 | TRBV6-1 | - | ASSEVRARREQY
TRBJ1-2 | TRBV6-5 | once | ASSYPGQGGYT
TRBJ2-7 | TRBV6-5 | - | ASRRGQGADEQY
TRBJ1-4 | TRBV30 | - | ASSRADGKLF
TRBJ2-7 | TRBV28 | once | ASRGQSYEQY
TRBJ1-2 | TRBV7-2 | - | ASSLAGLQGPNYGYT
TRBJ1-5 | TRBV28 | - | ASSLATGWERPQH
TRBJ1-3 | TRBV29-1 | - | STQRQGKRNTIY
TRBJ2-3 | TRBV19 | - | ASSWSDTQY
TRBJ1-1 | TRBV6-1 | - | ASSQGGNTEAF
TRBJ2-3 | TRBV9 | once | ASSFSGTSGTDTQY
TRBJ1-5 | TRBV6-5 | - | ASSYSGPNQPQH
TRBJ2-5 | TRBV11-2 | - | ASSGGRETQY
TRBJ2-7 | TRBV5-4 | - | ASSKTGYQDEQY
TRBJ2-5 | TRBV30 | - | AWSATAKGLQETQY
TRBJ2-1 | TRBV6-1 | - | ASSATGTGVNNEQF
TRBJ1-5 | TRBV19 | - | ASSIGIGGNQPQH
TRBJ1-2 | TRBV6-4 | once | ASRSEPGTLNGYT
TRBJ1-1 | TRBV5-6 | - | ASNTRVMNTEAF
TRBJ2-3 | TRBV7-3 | - | ASSLISPSDTQY
TRBJ1-4 | TRBV7-9 | - | ASSLLGQNNEKLF
TRBJ2-7 | TRBV28 | - | ASSLWASGSYEQY